This T cell receptor (beta chain) was sequenced for a study of early T cells in non-severe SARS-CoV-2 infection. TCRdb re-called the 5' RACE reads with MiXCR, one entry per CDR3 protein. The table has about 21,000 distinct CDR3 sequences, about 4% seen once. CDR1 and CDR2 from the germline V gene are SNHLY and FYNNEI. The CDR3 is 13 residues long. Trimming left V 6 bases short and J 2 bases short, with 7 bases between. This clonotype was seen repeatedly, ten times or more. The chain has TRBV2 and TRBJ2-2; D unclear. This receptor was obtained from an adult who was a healthcare worker with PCR-confirmed SARS-CoV-2 infection or an uninfected control (not recorded which). Material for sequencing was whole blood. As DNA, the CDR3 is TGTGCCAGCAGGGTCTCAAACACCGGGGAGCTGTTTTTT. Amino acids: CASRVSNTGELFF.